This record concerns one TCR beta chain sequence. Its target is unknown. This sample was included in a study of shared clonotypes between healthy human individuals. Study-level points and caveats: Naive subsets, compared against memory subsets, generally had larger estimated richness values.

Repertoires were generated with immunoSEQ multiplex PCR, while TCRdb's copy carries only in-frame clones and drops some. The repertoire holds 2 million to 2.5 million clones, with about nine tenths as singletons. From germline, CDR1 is SGHTA and CDR2 FQGNSA. V was clipped by 6 bases and J by 3 bases; unmatched bases: 7. This CDR3 is 16 amino acids long. This sequence joins TRBV7-2 and TRBJ2-3; TRBD2 matches at 12 bases. Input material: naive CD4+ T cells from PBMCs. The subset is: CD45RA+ positively selected. The TCR sequence derives from a man aged 18 to 29 in good health. Some clones in this sample may be carry-over from other donors' samples. CDR3 amino acids: CASRKTSGRTTDTQYF. DNA of the CDR3: TGTGCCAGCAGGAAAACTAGCGGGAGGACGACAGATACGCAGTATTTT.